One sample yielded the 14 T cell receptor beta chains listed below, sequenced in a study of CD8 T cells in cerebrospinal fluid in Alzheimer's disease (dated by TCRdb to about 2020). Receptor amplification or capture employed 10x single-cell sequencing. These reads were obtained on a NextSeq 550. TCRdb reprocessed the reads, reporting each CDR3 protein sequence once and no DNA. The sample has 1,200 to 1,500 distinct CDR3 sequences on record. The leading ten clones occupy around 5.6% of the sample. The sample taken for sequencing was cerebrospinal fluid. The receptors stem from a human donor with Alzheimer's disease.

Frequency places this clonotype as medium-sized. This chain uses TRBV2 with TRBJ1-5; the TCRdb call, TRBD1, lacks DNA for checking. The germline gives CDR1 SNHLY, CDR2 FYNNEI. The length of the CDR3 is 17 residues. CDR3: CASSGSGGAGRNQPQHF.

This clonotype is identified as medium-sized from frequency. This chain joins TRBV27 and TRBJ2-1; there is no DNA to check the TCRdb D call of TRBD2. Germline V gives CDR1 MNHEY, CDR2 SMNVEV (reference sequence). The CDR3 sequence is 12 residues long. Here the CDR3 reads CASSPLPGEQFF.

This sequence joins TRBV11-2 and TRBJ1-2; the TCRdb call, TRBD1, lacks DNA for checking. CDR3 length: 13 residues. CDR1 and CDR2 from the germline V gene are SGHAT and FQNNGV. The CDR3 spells CASTWQGAYGYTF.

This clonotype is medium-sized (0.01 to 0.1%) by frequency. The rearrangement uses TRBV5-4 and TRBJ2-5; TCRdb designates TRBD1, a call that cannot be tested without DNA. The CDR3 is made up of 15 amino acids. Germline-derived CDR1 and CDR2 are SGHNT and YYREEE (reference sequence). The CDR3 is CASENRTGSTGTQYF.

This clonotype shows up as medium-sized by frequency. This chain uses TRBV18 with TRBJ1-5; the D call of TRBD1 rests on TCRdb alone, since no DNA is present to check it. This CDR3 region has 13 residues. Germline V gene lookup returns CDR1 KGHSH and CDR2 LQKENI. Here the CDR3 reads CASSDSRNQPQHF.

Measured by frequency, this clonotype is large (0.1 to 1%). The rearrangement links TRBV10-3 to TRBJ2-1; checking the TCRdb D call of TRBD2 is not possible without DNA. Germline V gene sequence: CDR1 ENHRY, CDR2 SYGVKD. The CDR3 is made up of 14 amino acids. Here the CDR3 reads CAINGGTSHNEQFF.

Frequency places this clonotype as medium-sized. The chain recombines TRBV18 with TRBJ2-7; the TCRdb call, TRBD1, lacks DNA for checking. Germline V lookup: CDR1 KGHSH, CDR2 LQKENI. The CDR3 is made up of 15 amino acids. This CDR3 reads CASSLGQGWTYEQYF.

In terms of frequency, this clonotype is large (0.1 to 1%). CDR3 loop: CASSQDSTGATYEQYF. V usage is TRBV4-1 and J usage is TRBJ2-7; TCRdb reports TRBD1, a call that lacks DNA to check it against. The CDR3 has 16 residues. Germline values: CDR1 MGHRA, CDR2 YSYEKL.

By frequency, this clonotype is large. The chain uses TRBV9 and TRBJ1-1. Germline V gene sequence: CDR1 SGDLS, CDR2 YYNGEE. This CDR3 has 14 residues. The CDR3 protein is CASSPLKLGTEAFF.

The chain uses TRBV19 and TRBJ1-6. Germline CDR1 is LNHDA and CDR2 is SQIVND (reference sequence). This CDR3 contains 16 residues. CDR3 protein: CASSMDRRGNPSPLHF.

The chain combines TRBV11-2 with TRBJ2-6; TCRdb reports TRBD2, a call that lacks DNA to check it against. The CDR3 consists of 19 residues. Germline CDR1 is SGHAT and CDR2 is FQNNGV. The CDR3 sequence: CASSSRLAGDLLGANVLTF.

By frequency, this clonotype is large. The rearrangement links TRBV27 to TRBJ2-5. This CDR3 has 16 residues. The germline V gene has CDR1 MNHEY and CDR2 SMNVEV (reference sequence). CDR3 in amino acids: CASTGRSRSGSETQYF.

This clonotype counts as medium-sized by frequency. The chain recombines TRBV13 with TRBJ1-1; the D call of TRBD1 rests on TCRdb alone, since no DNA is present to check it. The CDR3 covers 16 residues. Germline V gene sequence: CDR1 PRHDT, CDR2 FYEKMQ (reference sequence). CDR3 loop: CASSLRGTGPYTEAFF.

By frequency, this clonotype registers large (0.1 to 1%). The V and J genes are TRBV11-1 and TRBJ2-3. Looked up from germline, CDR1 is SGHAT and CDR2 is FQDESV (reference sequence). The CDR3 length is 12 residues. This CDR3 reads CASSLAFDTQYF. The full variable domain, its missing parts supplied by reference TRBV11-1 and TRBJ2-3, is EAEVAQSPRYKITEKSQAVAFWCDPISGHATLYWYRQILGQGPELLVQFQDESVVDDSQLPKDRFSAERLKGVDSTLKIQPAELGDSAMYLCASSLAFDTQYFGPGTRLTVL.